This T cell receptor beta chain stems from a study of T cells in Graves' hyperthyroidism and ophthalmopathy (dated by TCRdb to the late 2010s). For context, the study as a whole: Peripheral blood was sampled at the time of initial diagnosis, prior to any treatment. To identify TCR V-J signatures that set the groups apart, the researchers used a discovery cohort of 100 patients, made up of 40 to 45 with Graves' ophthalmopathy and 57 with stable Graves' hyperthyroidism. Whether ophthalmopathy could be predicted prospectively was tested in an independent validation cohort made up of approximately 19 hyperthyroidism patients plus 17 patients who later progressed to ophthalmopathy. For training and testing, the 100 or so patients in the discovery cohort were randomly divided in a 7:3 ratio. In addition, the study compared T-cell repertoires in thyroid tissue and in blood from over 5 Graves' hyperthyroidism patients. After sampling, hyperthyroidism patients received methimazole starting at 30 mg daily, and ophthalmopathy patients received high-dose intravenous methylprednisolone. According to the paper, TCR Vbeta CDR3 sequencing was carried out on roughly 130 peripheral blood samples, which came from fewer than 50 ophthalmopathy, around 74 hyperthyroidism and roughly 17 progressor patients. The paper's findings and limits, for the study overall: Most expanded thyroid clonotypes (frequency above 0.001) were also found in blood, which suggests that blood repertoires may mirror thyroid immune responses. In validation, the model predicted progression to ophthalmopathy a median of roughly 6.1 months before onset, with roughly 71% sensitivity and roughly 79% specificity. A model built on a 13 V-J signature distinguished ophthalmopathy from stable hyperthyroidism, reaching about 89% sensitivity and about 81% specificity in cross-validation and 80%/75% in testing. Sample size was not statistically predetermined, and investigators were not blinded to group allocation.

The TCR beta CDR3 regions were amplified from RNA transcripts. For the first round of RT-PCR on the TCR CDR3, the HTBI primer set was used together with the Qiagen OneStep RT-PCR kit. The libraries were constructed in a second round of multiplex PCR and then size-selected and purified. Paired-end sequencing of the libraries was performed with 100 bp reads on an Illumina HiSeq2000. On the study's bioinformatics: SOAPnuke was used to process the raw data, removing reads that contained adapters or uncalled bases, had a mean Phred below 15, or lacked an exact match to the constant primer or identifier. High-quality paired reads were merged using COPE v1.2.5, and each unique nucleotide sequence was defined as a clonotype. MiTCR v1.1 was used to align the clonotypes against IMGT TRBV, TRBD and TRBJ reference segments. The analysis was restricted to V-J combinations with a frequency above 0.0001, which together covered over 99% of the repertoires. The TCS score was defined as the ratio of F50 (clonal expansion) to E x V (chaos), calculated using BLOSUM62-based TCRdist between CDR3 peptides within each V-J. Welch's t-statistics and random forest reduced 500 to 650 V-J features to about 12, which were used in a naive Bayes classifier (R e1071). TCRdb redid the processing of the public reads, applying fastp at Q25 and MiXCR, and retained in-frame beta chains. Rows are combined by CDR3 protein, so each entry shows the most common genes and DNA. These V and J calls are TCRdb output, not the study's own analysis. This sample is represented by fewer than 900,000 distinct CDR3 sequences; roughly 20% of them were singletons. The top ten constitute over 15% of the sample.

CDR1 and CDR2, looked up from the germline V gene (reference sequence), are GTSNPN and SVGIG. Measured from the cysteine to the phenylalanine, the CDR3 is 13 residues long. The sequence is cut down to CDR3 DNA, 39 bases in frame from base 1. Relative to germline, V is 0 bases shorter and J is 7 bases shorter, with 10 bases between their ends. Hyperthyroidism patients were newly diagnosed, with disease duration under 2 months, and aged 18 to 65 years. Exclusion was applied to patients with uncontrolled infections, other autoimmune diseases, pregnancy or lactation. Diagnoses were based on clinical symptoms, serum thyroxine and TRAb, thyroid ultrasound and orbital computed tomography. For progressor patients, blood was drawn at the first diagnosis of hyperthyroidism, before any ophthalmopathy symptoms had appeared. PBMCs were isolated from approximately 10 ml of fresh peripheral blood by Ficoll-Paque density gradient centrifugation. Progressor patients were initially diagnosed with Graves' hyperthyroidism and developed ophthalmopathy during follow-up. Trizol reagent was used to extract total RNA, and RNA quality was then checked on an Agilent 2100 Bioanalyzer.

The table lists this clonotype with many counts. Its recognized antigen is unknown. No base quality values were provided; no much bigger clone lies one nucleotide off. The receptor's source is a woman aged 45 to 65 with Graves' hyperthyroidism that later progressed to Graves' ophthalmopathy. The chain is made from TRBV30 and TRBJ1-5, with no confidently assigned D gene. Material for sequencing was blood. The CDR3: CAWSVRVSQPQHF. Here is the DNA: TGTGCCTGGAGTGTACGGGTTTCCCAGCCCCAGCATTTT.